The present T cell receptor beta chain was sequenced within a study of tumor-infiltrating lymphocytes in primary liver carcinoma. Study details: Staging placed the tumors at T1-T3 N0M0, and they measured about 4.2 to 10 cm across. Sample yields of productive TCRbeta reads, ranging from roughly 3.5 to 8 million, were similar across tissue types. The study's findings and limits: Just around 8-25% of top clones spanned all five tumor regions.

J lost 4 bases, V lost 8 bases, and 13 bases had no gene match. The CDR3 contains 15 residues. Looked up from germline, CDR1 is SQVTM and CDR2 is ANQGSEA. A note on this clonotype: Its antigen is not known.

From 450 to 550 ng total RNA, TCR beta cDNA was generated with a primer in the constant region. Three nested multiplex PCR rounds, a slightly modified ARM-PCR method, built the TCR beta libraries. With TRBV1-TRBV30 forward primers and a C-beta reverse primer, the first two PCR rounds were run for approximately 10 cycles each. Via MiXCR, TCRdb re-called the multiplex PCR reads, giving one row per CDR3 protein. The data contain approximately 73,000 distinct CDR3 sequences, about 64% of them singletons. Unsorted bulk tissue of roughly 18-32 mg yielded co-extracted RNA and DNA. Each tumor specimen held more than 75% viable tumor cells.

The sequencing input was liver tumor tissue from sampling region 4. Subset denoted: tumor region T4, right-lateral pole. The J gene is TRBJ2-1, the V gene TRBV29-1; 8 bases are a match to TRBD2. The receptor was derived from a woman aged 55-70 years with primary liver carcinoma and hepatitis B virus infection. DNA for the CDR3: TGCAGCTTCTCCCTCGGACAGCGGGGGTACAATGAGCAGTTCTTC. It specifies CSFSLGQRGYNEQFF.